This record looks at one T cell receptor beta chain sequence and its context. Its cognate antigen has yet to be identified. No base-level quality is on record; no much larger clone is a single base apart. This CDR3 is also generated by other DNA sequences in the sample. Healthy HIV-negative adults with no recently reported acute infections or vaccinations were included as donors. Only Caucasian adults living in Nashville, Tennessee, USA were represented among the donors. For unsorted samples, roughly 91 million PBMCs were counted, and genomic DNA was extracted using the QIAamp DNA Blood Mini kit. Blood was collected by leukapheresis, and PBMCs were isolated by Ficoll-Histopaque density gradient centrifugation and then cryopreserved in liquid nitrogen vapor phase. The data derive from a study of shared clonotypes between healthy human individuals (dated by TCRdb to the early 2020s). Concerning the study at large: The cohort included three men and a couple of women between 18 and 49 years of age. The study deeply sequenced blood TCR repertoires of several healthy adults to estimate repertoire size and the extent of clonotype sharing between individuals. To increase sequencing depth and limit assay-specific biases, different laboratories used diverse techniques to prepare libraries and sequence TCR repertoires. Per donor, leukapheresis produced somewhere between about 0.9 and 10 billion PBMCs. General findings and caveats noted by the study authors: Pairwise subsampling led to the expectation that sequencing depth would affect the degree of clonotype sharing among donors. Only blood was sampled, and tissue TCR repertoires likely differ from those in blood. Because the study included only a small number of donors, the genetic and exposure-history diversity represented was limited.

TCR CDR3 regions were amplified from genomic DNA by multiplex PCR using the deep immunoSEQ assay. Extracted genomic DNA from each cell subset was spread evenly across all wells of several immunoSEQ 96-well plates, with each plate serving as a replicate. For unsorted PBMC, each replicate PCR was loaded with roughly 330 ng genomic DNA, equivalent to 30,000 or so T cell genomes. Genomic DNA from unsorted PBMC was sequenced over ten immunoSEQ deep assay plates. The purified libraries were quantified using a Qubit 3.0 fluorometer, sized with a Bioanalyzer 2100, and then quantified again using the KAPA Library Quantification kit. Every immunoSEQ 96-well plate was sequenced on a separate single-read 150-cycle Illumina NextSeq 550 flow cell. Processing in the source paper ran as follows. The immunoSEQ output contained only junctional sequences without quality scores, so filtering could not match that applied to full-length reads. To assign V/J genes and CDR3, sequences were annotated using PyIR, a Python wrapper for IgBLAST v1.9, with IMGT germline references. Reads were removed for weak V/J assignments (E-value above 1e-6), missing CDR3, stop codons, out-of-frame junctions, or ambiguous translated residues. V3J clonotypes were defined as sequences sharing the same inferred V gene, J gene, and CDR3 amino acid sequence. Percentage overlap between repertoires was calculated by dividing the number of shared unique clonotypes by the size of the smaller repertoire. RTK rarefaction, the Chao1 estimator, and Recon v2.1 estimates of unobserved clonotypes were used to assess repertoire richness. Not all clones reach the TCRdb copy of this immuneACCESS table, which keeps in-frame sequences only. Checked studies attribute under half of the gap to unresolved V genes and leave the rest unexplained. The D gene and trimming were derived from the DNA, and the V and J assignments and clone size from that table. The sample table records hundreds of thousands of clones; around 81% of these occur just once. The ten biggest clones cover 12% of the sample.

This sequence originates from a woman between 35 and 50 years old in good health. Some clones in this sample may be carry-over from other donors' samples. The sample consisted of PBMCs.

The CDR3 here reads CASSLDPGQETQYF. The nucleotide sequence reads TGCGCCAGCAGCTTGGATCCGGGTCAAGAGACCCAGTACTTC. The chain is made from TRBV5-1 and TRBJ2-5; no D gene is confidently identified. V loses 0 bases of germline sequence and J loses 2 bases, and the interval between the two ends is 8 bases. The CDR3 numbers 14 residues from cysteine through phenylalanine. Only the CDR3 DNA is retained, 42 bases long and in frame from the first base. The germline V gene yields SGHRS for CDR1 and YFSETQ for CDR2.